A single TCR beta chain is shown here with its context. Its antigen remains unidentified. Here immunoSEQ multiplex PCR was the method, and the copy in TCRdb shows in-frame clones only, minus some. The repertoire consists of 72,000 or so clones, with around two thirds occurring once and the leading ten covering about 2%. The source of the sample is a study of vaccination effects on CD4 cells after COVID-19. Trimming removed 0 bases at V and 2 bases at J, with 10 bases between. The germline CDR1 and CDR2 sequences are ENHRY and SYGVKD. The CDR3 covers 15 residues. Once cultured for under 11 days, the cells underwent separation to obtain CD4+ T cells. Participants were vaccinated with two doses of either the BNT162b2 or mRNA-1273 vaccine.

This TCR was recovered from a human donor who received a COVID-19 vaccine. The sequenced sample was CD4+ T cells from PBMCs cultured without peptide, obtained after COVID-19 vaccination. V usage is TRBV10-3 and J usage is TRBJ2-5; D is ambiguous. In nucleotides, the CDR3 is TGTGCCATCAGTGAGTCGCCGACGGCTCAAGAGACCCAGTACTTC. Its translation is CAISESPTAQETQYF.